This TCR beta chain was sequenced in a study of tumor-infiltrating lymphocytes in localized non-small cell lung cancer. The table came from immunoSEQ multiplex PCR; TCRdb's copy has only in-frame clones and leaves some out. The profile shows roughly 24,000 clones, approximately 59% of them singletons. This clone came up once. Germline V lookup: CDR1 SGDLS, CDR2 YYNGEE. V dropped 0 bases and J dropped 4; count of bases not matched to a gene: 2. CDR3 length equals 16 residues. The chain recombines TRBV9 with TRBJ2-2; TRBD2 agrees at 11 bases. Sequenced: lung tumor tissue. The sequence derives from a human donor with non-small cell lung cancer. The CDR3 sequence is CASSVVAGGVTGELFF. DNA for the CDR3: TGTGCCAGCAGCGTAGTAGCGGGAGGGGTCACCGGGGAGCTGTTTTTT.